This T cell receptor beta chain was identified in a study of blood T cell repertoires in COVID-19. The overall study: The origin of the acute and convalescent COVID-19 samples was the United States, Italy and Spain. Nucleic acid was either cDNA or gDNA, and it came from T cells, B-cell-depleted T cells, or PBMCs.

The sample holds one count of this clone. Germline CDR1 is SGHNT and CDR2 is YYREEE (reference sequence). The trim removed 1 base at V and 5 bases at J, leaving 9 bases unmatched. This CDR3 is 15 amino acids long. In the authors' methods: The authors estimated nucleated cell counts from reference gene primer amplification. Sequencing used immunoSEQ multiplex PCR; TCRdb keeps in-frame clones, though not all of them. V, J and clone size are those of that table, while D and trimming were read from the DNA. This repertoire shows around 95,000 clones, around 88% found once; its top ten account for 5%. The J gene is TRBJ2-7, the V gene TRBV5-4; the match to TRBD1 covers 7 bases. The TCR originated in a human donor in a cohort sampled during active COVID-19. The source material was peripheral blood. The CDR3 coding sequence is TGTGCCAGCAGCTTGTATAGGACAGGTACGGACGAGCAGTACTTC. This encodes CASSLYRTGTDEQYF.